The 8 T cell receptor beta chains reported below all come from one sample, sequenced in a study of graft-versus-host responses after intestinal transplantation. The protocol was immunoSEQ multiplex PCR, while the TCRdb copy is restricted to in-frame clones and leaves out a portion. The sample shows about 64,000 clones, about nine tenths of them seen only once. This material consisted of bone marrow, taken roughly 780 days after intestinal transplantation. The source is a human patient who received an intestinal transplant, so some T cells may come from the graft donor.

CDR3 in amino acids: CASSPDRDDYGYTF. The CDR3, as DNA: TGCGCCAGCAGCCCGGACAGGGATGACTATGGCTACACCTTC. The rearrangement uses TRBV5-1 and TRBJ1-2, with 8 bases matching TRBD1. The CDR3 loop spans 14 amino acids. With 4 bases clipped from V and 3 bases from J, the junction kept 5 bases outside the gene matches. Looked up from germline, CDR1 is SGHRS and CDR2 is YFSETQ.

This chain links TRBV7-2 with TRBJ1-5; D perhaps matches TRBD1 (5 bases). V dropped 5 bases and J dropped 15 bases, with 23 bases sitting between them. The CDR3 has 14 amino acids. CDR1 and CDR2 from the germline V gene are SGHTA and FQGNSA. The DNA for the CDR3 is TGTGCCAGCAGCCCGGCCATAGGGGAAGATGCCAGGCATTTT. Its translation: CASSPAIGEDARHF.

V gene TRBV2 combines with J gene TRBJ2-5; unclear D gene. Trimming removed 7 bases from V and 0 bases from J, with 9 bases in between. Per germline, CDR1 SNHLY and CDR2 FYNNEI. The CDR3 spans 13 residues. The CDR3 region has the DNA TGTGCCAGCAAAGTTGAGTACCAAGAGACCCAGTACTTC. Its protein is CASKVEYQETQYF.

This clone was observed once. The J gene is TRBJ2-7, the V gene TRBV7-2; possible D gene TRBD2, 6 bases. The CDR3 is made up of 12 amino acids. CDR1 and CDR2 from the germline V gene are SGHTA and FQGNSA. The CDR3 DNA reads as TGTGCTAATGGGTGGCTTAGCGGCGAGCAGTACTTC. Residues: CANGWLSGEQYF.

In nucleotides, the CDR3 is TGCGCCAGCAGCTTGGTCGCGGGGAGCTCCTACAATGAGCAGTTCTTC. Amino acid sequence: CASSLVAGSSYNEQFF. This sequence joins TRBV5-1 and TRBJ2-1; TRBD2 is a possible D gene (6 bases). Trimming took 0 bases from V and 0 from J, leaving 10 bases between them. This CDR3 region has 16 residues. Germline V gives CDR1 SGHRS, CDR2 YFSETQ. Complete variable domain (other parts from reference TRBV5-1 and TRBJ2-1): KAGVTQTPRYLIKTRGQQVTLSCSPISGHRSVSWYQQTPGQGLQFLFEYFSETQRNKGNFPGRFSGRQFSNSRSEMNVSTLELGDSALYLCASSLVAGSSYNEQFFGPGTRLTVL.

This clone was seen only once. The chain employs TRBV5-4 and TRBJ1-1; 7 positions agree with TRBD1. V lost 4 bases to trimming and J lost 0 bases; unmatched junction nucleotides: 6. Germline-derived CDR1 and CDR2 are SGHNT and YYREEE (reference sequence). The length of the CDR3 is 15 residues. CDR3 region: CASSPGDRLNTEAFF. The CDR3 nucleotides are TGTGCCAGCAGCCCCGGGGACAGATTGAACACTGAAGCTTTCTTT.

The DNA for the CDR3 is TGCAGCGTTGACCCACTAGCGGGAGGGGAAGATACGCAGTATTTT. Its translation is CSVDPLAGGEDTQYF. The chain recombines TRBV29-1 with TRBJ2-3; 13 bases fit TRBD2. Germline V gene lookup returns CDR1 SQVTM and CDR2 ANQGSEA. V lost 3 bases to trimming and J lost 5 bases; unmatched junction nucleotides: 5. This CDR3 region has 15 residues.

V is TRBV30 and J is TRBJ2-1; D ambiguous. V was cut by 0 bases and J by 7 bases, with 7 bases left in between. The CDR3 is made up of 12 amino acids. CDR1 is GTSNPN and CDR2 is SVGIG in the germline V gene (reference sequence). CDR3 in amino acids: CAWSVLENEQFF. The CDR3 DNA is TGTGCCTGGAGTGTACTGGAGAATGAGCAGTTCTTC. Together with reference TRBV30 and TRBJ2-1, the CDR3 gives the full variable domain: SQTIHQWPATLVQPVGSPLSLECTVEGTSNPNLYWYRQAAGRGLQLLFYSVGIGQISSEVPQNLSASRPQDRQFILSSKKLLLSDSGFYLCAWSVLENEQFFGPGTRLTVL.